This T cell receptor beta chain is drawn from a study of Ad26.COV2.S vaccination and SARS-CoV-2 variants. Regarding treatment: around 19 received Ad26.COV2.S at low or high dose, single or two shots; five or six received placebo; per-sample allocation not given. Specimen acquisition occurred on day 63 following the initial vaccine or placebo injection. Libraries were prepared by immunoSEQ multiplex PCR; TCRdb keeps only in-frame clonotypes and omits some of them. This table holds about 440,000 clones, around 85% found once. The V end lost 1 base, the J end lost 5 bases, and 22 bases lay between the germline ends. The CDR3 has 18 amino acids. Germline V CDR1 and CDR2: SGHTA, FQGNSA.

The source material was peripheral blood, sampled in a trial of Ad26.COV2.S vaccine versus placebo. The chain joins TRBV7-2 to TRBJ2-3; D assignment may be TRBD1 or TRBD2 (6 bases each). This TCR was sampled from a person aged 18-65 years who received the Ad26.COV2.S COVID-19 vaccine or a placebo. The CDR3 protein is CASSLGPRGRLHGDTQYF. The CDR3 coding sequence is TGTGCCAGCAGCTTAGGGCCAAGGGGGAGGCTCCATGGAGATACGCAGTATTTT.